This T cell receptor (beta chain) emerged from a study of lymphopenia after photon versus proton radiotherapy. The table came from immunoSEQ multiplex PCR; TCRdb's copy has only in-frame clones and leaves some out. The profile shows 150,000 to 200,000 clones, 88% of them singletons. Study results and caveats: After the lymphocyte nadir, photon-treated repertoires showed oligoclonal expansion, especially of CD8+ Temra cells. Photon-treated patients lost naive T cells and TCR diversity; proton-treated stayed stable. Survival link was tested only in deceased patients; proton benefit remains a possibility.

The germline gives CDR1 LNHDA, CDR2 SQIVND (reference sequence). The CDR3 is 18 residues long. Trimming removed 4 bases at V and 0 bases at J, with 19 bases between. Comments on this clone: The antigen is undetermined.

V usage is TRBV19 and J usage is TRBJ1-5, with D unclear. The sequenced sample was peripheral blood, obtained from a patient treated with photon-based radiotherapy. This receptor was taken from a middle-aged man with gastric cancer. In nucleotides, the CDR3 is TGTGCCAGTAGTAAGTCCGGTGGCAGAAGATATAGCAATCAGCCCCAGCATTTT. Its protein is CASSKSGGRRYSNQPQHF.